Presented here are 21 T cell receptor beta chains from one specimen sequenced in a study of blood T cell repertoires in COVID-19. Profiling relied on immunoSEQ multiplex PCR, and the TCRdb table lists in-frame clones only, not all of them. The repertoire consists of some 150,000 clones, with about four fifths occurring once and the leading ten covering around 1.4%. Sequencing was performed on peripheral blood. The receptors shown here come from a human donor in a cohort sampled during active COVID-19.

The chain is built from TRBV3-1 (or the pseudogene TRBV3-2) and TRBJ1-4; 8 bases line up with TRBD1. This CDR3 contains 14 residues. V gave up 3 bases and J gave up 8 bases; unmatched junction bases: 5. The V gene's germline CDR1 is LGHDT and CDR2 YNNKEL (reference sequence). The CDR3 DNA is TGTGCCAGCAGCCAGCGGACAGGGAAGGAAAAACTGTTTTTT. Translating gives CASSQRTGKEKLFF.

This clone has just a few counts. Other nucleotide sequences from this sample produce the same CDR3. The chain has TRBV18 and TRBJ2-3, with 10 bases matching TRBD2. This CDR3 has 15 amino acids. Germline assignment: CDR1 KGHSH and CDR2 LQKENI. V dropped 3 bases and J dropped 2; count of bases not matched to a gene: 2. The CDR3 region is CASSPGLADTDTQYF. The DNA for the CDR3 is TGTGCCAGCTCACCCGGACTAGCGGACACAGATACGCAGTATTTT.

The CDR3 protein is CASSQGTASGNTIYF. The CDR3 DNA is TGCGCCAGCAGCCAGGGGACAGCCTCTGGAAACACCATATATTTT. This chain links TRBV4-1 with TRBJ1-3; 7 positions agree with TRBD1. J lost 0 bases, V lost 3 bases, and 2 bases had no gene match. CDR3 length: 15 amino acids. Germline CDR1 and CDR2: MGHRA and YSYEKL.

The chain joins TRBV9 to TRBJ1-2; 9 nucleotides match TRBD1. With 4 bases clipped from V and 2 bases from J, the junction kept 6 bases outside the gene matches. The CDR3 consists of 15 residues. Germline V gene sequence: CDR1 SGDLS, CDR2 YYNGEE. For the CDR3, the DNA is TGTGCCAGCAGCTTCGGGACAGGGCCCAACTATGGCTACACCTTC. Amino acid sequence: CASSFGTGPNYGYTF.

As concerns this clone: Other DNA sequences in this sample translate to the same CDR3. The chain couples TRBV6-2 or TRBV6-3 to TRBJ2-7; perhaps TRBD1 as D (6 bases). Trimming shortened V by 5 bases and J by 4 bases, and 9 bases separated the two germline ends. The CDR3 totals 12 residues. Germline V gene lookup returns CDR1 MNHEY and CDR2 SVGEGT. The CDR3, as DNA: TGTGCCAGCAGTCCCCAGGGGTACGAGCAGTACTTC. Translation: CASSPQGYEQYF.

The V call is TRBV27, the J call TRBJ1-5; 8 bases are a match to TRBD1. Looked up from germline, CDR1 is MNHEY and CDR2 is SMNVEV (reference sequence). CDR3 length: 17 amino acids. J was trimmed by 3 bases and V by 4 bases; bases with no gene match: 11. The CDR3 loop is CASSSTPTGVLNQPQHF. The CDR3 DNA follows: TGTGCCAGCAGTTCTACCCCGACAGGGGTGCTCAATCAGCCCCAGCATTTT.

This clone was picked up a small number of times. The V gene is TRBV4-2, the J gene TRBJ2-7, with a tentative D call TRBD2 (5 bases). The CDR3 runs 17 residues. Between the trimmed V and J ends, which lost 5 bases and 0 bases, there was a span of 20 bases. Germline assignment: CDR1 LGHNA and CDR2 YNFKEQ. The CDR3 DNA is TGTGCCAGCAGCGATAATGGACGCCGAGGGAACTCCTACGAGCAGTACTTC. Its translation: CASSDNGRRGNSYEQYF.

The gene calls are TRBV14 and TRBJ2-1, with D possibly being TRBD1 (5 bases). V dropped 6 bases and J dropped 4 bases, with 10 bases sitting between them. In germline, CDR1 is SGHDN, CDR2 FVKESK. This CDR3 region has 13 residues. The CDR3: CASSRQTYNEQFF. The CDR3 DNA reads TGTGCCAGCAGTCGACAGACATACAATGAGCAGTTCTTC.

This clone was counted between two and nine times. The V gene is TRBV9, the J gene TRBJ1-1; 8 bases agree with TRBD1. CDR3 length: 13 residues. J gave up 4 bases and V 5 bases, and 4 bases lay outside the gene matches. Germline V gene sequence: CDR1 SGDLS, CDR2 YYNGEE. The DNA for the CDR3 is TGTGCCAGCAGGGGACAGGAGGGCACTGAAGCTTTCTTT. Translating gives CASRGQEGTEAFF.

The rearrangement links TRBV7-8 to TRBJ2-3; 12 nucleotides line up with TRBD2. V lost 0 bases, J lost 4 bases, and 8 bases stayed unmatched. This CDR3 comprises 18 residues. The germline V gene encodes CDR1 SGHVS and CDR2 FQNEAQ. Written as DNA, the CDR3 is TGTGCCAGCAGCTTAGCCCCCGCGACTAGCGGGAGCCCAGATACGCAGTATTTT. Protein sequence: CASSLAPATSGSPDTQYF.

The chain couples TRBV6-4 to TRBJ2-6; the match to TRBD1 covers 10 bases. CDR3 length equals 17 residues. V trimming: 3 bases; J trimming: 4 bases; junction bases outside the gene matches: 6. Germline lookup yields CDR1 MRHNA and CDR2 SNTAGT. CDR3: CASSEGTGVAGANVLTF. CDR3 DNA: TGTGCCAGCAGTGAGGGGACAGGGGTCGCCGGGGCCAACGTCCTGACTTTC.

The chain carries TRBV3-1 (or the pseudogene TRBV3-2) and TRBJ1-6; D uncertain. Germline CDR1 is LGHDT and CDR2 is YNNKEL (reference sequence). The V gene lost 1 base and the J gene lost 8 bases, with 15 bases spanning the gap. The CDR3 spans 16 residues. CDR3 loop: CASSQGYEGMDSPLHF. The CDR3 DNA reads as TGTGCCAGCAGCCAAGGGTACGAGGGTATGGATTCACCCCTCCACTTT.

This chain joins TRBV6-5 and TRBJ1-2, with D uncertain. The CDR3 has 15 amino acids. Germline V gene data show CDR1 as MNHEY and CDR2 as SVGAGI. V was cut by 0 bases and J by 0 bases, with 8 bases left in between. The CDR3 region has the DNA TGTGCCAGCAGTTACTCGGGCCTAACTAACTATGGCTACACCTTC. Residues: CASSYSGLTNYGYTF.

The chain couples TRBV3-1 (or the pseudogene TRBV3-2) to TRBJ2-1; D uncertain. CDR3 size: 11 residues. The V and J ends lost 4 bases and 5 bases respectively, with 3 bases between them. The germline gives CDR1 LGHDT, CDR2 YNNKEL (reference sequence). CDR3 protein: CASSLNNEQFF. For the CDR3, the DNA is TGTGCCAGCAGCCTAAACAATGAGCAGTTCTTC.

V usage is TRBV6-2 or TRBV6-3 and J usage is TRBJ2-7; a weak D match, TRBD1 (5 bases). The CDR3 contains 15 residues. The V and J ends lost 0 bases and 5 bases respectively, with 14 bases between them. CDR1 and CDR2 (germline): MNHEY, SVGEGT. The CDR3 spells CASSYSRGRENEQYF. The DNA of the CDR3 is TGTGCCAGCAGTTACTCTAGGGGCCGAGAGAACGAGCAGTACTTC.

V gene TRBV27 combines with J gene TRBJ1-1, with 7 positions matching TRBD1. CDR3 length equals 13 residues. Germline CDR1 reads MNHEY; CDR2 reads SMNVEV (reference sequence). Germline trimming cut 8 bases from V and 2 bases from J; bases unmatched to any gene: 5. The CDR3 sequence is CASYRGGNTEAFF. The CDR3 region has the DNA TGTGCCAGCTACAGGGGAGGCAACACTGAAGCTTTCTTT.

The table lists this clone with a few counts. This chain uses TRBV5-1 with TRBJ2-7; D is ambiguous. Trimming left V 0 bases short and J 7 bases short, with 11 bases between. The CDR3 contains 13 residues. Germline V gives CDR1 SGHRS, CDR2 YFSETQ. The CDR3 protein is CASSLVLVIEQYF. The DNA of the CDR3 is TGCGCCAGCAGCTTGGTACTCGTCATAGAGCAGTACTTC.

The V call is TRBV11-2, the J call TRBJ2-1; the match to TRBD2 covers 7 bases. The germline V gene encodes CDR1 SGHAT and CDR2 FQNNGV. The CDR3 has 16 residues. V shed 5 bases, J shed 0 bases, and the junction held 7 bases outside the gene matches. CDR3 coding DNA: TGTGCCAGCAGCCCCACTAGCGCCAGCTCCTACAATGAGCAGTTCTTC. This gives the protein CASSPTSASSYNEQFF.

J is TRBJ1-6 and V is TRBV27, with D possibly TRBD1 on 5 matching bases. V was pared by 5 bases and J by 9 bases, with 17 bases between. The CDR3 runs to 15 residues. CDR1 and CDR2 (germline): MNHEY, SMNVEV (reference sequence). DNA of the CDR3: TGTGCCAGCAGTCCCGAAACAGGATATGGTTCACCCCTCCACTTT. Its translation is CASSPETGYGSPLHF.

V is TRBV18 and J is TRBJ2-3; 8 bases agree with TRBD2. With 2 bases clipped from V and 2 bases from J, the junction kept 9 bases outside the gene matches. This CDR3 region has 17 residues. Germline CDR1 KGHSH, CDR2 LQKENI. DNA for the CDR3: TGTGCCAGCTCACCAGCTACTAGCGGACGGTACACAGATACGCAGTATTTT. Encoded protein: CASSPATSGRYTDTQYF.

The chain has TRBV2 and TRBJ2-2; D is unclear. CDR1 and CDR2 from the germline V gene are SNHLY and FYNNEI. Trimming removed 5 bases from V and 6 bases from J, with 10 bases in between. The CDR3 spans 13 residues. This CDR3 is CASSPTLAGELFF. The CDR3 DNA is TGTGCCAGCAGTCCTACTCTCGCCGGGGAGCTGTTTTTT.